The 5 T cell receptor beta chains presented below share a single source sample, sequenced in a study of regulatory T cells in long-lasting Graves disease. With iRepertoire HTBI primers and Arm-PCR of CDR3 regions, TCR beta libraries were built. TCRdb recomputed calls from the multiplex PCR reads with MiXCR, one row per CDR3 protein. The table lists around 450,000 distinct CDR3 sequences, 15% to 20% of them singletons, with about 12% in the top ten. Indicated time point: newly diagnosed GD, antithyroid drugs for less than 3 months. Researchers made the TCR library from RNA that was extracted from PBMCs. The sample was also linked to a second study, of T cells in Graves' hyperthyroidism and ophthalmopathy.

Sample: peripheral blood mononuclear cells (PBMCs), taken at new diagnosis, from a patient treated with antithyroid drugs. These receptors came from a man in his forties with Graves disease.

At least ten counts were recorded for this clonotype. The chain couples TRBV11-2 to TRBJ2-7; 8 positions match TRBD1. The CDR3 contains 15 residues. V was clipped by 5 bases and J by 0 bases; unmatched bases: 6. Germline-derived CDR1 and CDR2 are SGHAT and FQNNGV. For the CDR3, the DNA is TGTGCCAGCAGCCATAGGACAGGGAGCTCCTACGAGCAGTACTTC. This gives the protein CASSHRTGSSYEQYF.

This clonotype has a handful of counts. The chain employs TRBV12-3 or TRBV12-4 and TRBJ2-5; either TRBD1 or TRBD2 may fit D (6 bases each). The V and J ends lost 5 bases and 1 base respectively, with 11 bases between them. The CDR3 covers 14 residues. CDR3 region: CASSRRGVQETQYF. For the CDR3, the DNA is TGTGCCAGCAGTCGGAGGGGGGTCCAAGAGACCCAGTACTTC.

This clonotype was seen a few times. The chain recombines TRBV9 with TRBJ2-1, with TRBD2 as a possible D gene (6 bases). The germline V and J ends were trimmed by 0 bases and 7 bases, with 14 bases remaining between them. Germline CDR1 SGDLS, CDR2 YYNGEE. The CDR3 sequence is 15 residues long. The CDR3 DNA reads as TGTGCCAGCAGCGTAGCGGACGGGAGCGGAAATGAGCAGTTCTTC. Its protein product is CASSVADGSGNEQFF. The whole variable domain, remainder taken from reference TRBV9 and TRBJ2-1, is DSGVTQTPKHLITATGQRVTLRCSPRSGDLSVYWYQQSLDQGLQFLIQYYNGEERAKGNILERFSAQQFPDLHSELNLSSLELGDSALYFCASSVADGSGNEQFFGPGTRLTVL.

This clonotype was detected a few times. The V and J genes are TRBV3-1 and TRBJ2-7, with 9 bases fitting TRBD1. Germline trimming cut 0 bases from V and 6 bases from J; bases unmatched to any gene: 6. The CDR3 runs to 15 residues. The germline V gene has CDR1 LGHDT and CDR2 YNNKEL (reference sequence). The CDR3 is CASSQDGTGRGEQYF. The CDR3, as DNA: TGTGCCAGCAGCCAAGATGGGACAGGGCGAGGCGAGCAGTACTTC.

This clonotype was recorded at least ten times. The chain links TRBV20-1 to TRBJ1-1; no firm D call. Trimming removed 7 bases at V and 0 bases at J, with 18 bases between. Germline V gene lookup returns CDR1 DFQATT and CDR2 SNEGSKA (reference sequence). The CDR3 covers 15 residues. The CDR3 DNA reads as TGCAGTGTTACCGCACGAATGACTATGAACACTGAAGCTTTCTTT. It specifies CSVTARMTMNTEAFF.